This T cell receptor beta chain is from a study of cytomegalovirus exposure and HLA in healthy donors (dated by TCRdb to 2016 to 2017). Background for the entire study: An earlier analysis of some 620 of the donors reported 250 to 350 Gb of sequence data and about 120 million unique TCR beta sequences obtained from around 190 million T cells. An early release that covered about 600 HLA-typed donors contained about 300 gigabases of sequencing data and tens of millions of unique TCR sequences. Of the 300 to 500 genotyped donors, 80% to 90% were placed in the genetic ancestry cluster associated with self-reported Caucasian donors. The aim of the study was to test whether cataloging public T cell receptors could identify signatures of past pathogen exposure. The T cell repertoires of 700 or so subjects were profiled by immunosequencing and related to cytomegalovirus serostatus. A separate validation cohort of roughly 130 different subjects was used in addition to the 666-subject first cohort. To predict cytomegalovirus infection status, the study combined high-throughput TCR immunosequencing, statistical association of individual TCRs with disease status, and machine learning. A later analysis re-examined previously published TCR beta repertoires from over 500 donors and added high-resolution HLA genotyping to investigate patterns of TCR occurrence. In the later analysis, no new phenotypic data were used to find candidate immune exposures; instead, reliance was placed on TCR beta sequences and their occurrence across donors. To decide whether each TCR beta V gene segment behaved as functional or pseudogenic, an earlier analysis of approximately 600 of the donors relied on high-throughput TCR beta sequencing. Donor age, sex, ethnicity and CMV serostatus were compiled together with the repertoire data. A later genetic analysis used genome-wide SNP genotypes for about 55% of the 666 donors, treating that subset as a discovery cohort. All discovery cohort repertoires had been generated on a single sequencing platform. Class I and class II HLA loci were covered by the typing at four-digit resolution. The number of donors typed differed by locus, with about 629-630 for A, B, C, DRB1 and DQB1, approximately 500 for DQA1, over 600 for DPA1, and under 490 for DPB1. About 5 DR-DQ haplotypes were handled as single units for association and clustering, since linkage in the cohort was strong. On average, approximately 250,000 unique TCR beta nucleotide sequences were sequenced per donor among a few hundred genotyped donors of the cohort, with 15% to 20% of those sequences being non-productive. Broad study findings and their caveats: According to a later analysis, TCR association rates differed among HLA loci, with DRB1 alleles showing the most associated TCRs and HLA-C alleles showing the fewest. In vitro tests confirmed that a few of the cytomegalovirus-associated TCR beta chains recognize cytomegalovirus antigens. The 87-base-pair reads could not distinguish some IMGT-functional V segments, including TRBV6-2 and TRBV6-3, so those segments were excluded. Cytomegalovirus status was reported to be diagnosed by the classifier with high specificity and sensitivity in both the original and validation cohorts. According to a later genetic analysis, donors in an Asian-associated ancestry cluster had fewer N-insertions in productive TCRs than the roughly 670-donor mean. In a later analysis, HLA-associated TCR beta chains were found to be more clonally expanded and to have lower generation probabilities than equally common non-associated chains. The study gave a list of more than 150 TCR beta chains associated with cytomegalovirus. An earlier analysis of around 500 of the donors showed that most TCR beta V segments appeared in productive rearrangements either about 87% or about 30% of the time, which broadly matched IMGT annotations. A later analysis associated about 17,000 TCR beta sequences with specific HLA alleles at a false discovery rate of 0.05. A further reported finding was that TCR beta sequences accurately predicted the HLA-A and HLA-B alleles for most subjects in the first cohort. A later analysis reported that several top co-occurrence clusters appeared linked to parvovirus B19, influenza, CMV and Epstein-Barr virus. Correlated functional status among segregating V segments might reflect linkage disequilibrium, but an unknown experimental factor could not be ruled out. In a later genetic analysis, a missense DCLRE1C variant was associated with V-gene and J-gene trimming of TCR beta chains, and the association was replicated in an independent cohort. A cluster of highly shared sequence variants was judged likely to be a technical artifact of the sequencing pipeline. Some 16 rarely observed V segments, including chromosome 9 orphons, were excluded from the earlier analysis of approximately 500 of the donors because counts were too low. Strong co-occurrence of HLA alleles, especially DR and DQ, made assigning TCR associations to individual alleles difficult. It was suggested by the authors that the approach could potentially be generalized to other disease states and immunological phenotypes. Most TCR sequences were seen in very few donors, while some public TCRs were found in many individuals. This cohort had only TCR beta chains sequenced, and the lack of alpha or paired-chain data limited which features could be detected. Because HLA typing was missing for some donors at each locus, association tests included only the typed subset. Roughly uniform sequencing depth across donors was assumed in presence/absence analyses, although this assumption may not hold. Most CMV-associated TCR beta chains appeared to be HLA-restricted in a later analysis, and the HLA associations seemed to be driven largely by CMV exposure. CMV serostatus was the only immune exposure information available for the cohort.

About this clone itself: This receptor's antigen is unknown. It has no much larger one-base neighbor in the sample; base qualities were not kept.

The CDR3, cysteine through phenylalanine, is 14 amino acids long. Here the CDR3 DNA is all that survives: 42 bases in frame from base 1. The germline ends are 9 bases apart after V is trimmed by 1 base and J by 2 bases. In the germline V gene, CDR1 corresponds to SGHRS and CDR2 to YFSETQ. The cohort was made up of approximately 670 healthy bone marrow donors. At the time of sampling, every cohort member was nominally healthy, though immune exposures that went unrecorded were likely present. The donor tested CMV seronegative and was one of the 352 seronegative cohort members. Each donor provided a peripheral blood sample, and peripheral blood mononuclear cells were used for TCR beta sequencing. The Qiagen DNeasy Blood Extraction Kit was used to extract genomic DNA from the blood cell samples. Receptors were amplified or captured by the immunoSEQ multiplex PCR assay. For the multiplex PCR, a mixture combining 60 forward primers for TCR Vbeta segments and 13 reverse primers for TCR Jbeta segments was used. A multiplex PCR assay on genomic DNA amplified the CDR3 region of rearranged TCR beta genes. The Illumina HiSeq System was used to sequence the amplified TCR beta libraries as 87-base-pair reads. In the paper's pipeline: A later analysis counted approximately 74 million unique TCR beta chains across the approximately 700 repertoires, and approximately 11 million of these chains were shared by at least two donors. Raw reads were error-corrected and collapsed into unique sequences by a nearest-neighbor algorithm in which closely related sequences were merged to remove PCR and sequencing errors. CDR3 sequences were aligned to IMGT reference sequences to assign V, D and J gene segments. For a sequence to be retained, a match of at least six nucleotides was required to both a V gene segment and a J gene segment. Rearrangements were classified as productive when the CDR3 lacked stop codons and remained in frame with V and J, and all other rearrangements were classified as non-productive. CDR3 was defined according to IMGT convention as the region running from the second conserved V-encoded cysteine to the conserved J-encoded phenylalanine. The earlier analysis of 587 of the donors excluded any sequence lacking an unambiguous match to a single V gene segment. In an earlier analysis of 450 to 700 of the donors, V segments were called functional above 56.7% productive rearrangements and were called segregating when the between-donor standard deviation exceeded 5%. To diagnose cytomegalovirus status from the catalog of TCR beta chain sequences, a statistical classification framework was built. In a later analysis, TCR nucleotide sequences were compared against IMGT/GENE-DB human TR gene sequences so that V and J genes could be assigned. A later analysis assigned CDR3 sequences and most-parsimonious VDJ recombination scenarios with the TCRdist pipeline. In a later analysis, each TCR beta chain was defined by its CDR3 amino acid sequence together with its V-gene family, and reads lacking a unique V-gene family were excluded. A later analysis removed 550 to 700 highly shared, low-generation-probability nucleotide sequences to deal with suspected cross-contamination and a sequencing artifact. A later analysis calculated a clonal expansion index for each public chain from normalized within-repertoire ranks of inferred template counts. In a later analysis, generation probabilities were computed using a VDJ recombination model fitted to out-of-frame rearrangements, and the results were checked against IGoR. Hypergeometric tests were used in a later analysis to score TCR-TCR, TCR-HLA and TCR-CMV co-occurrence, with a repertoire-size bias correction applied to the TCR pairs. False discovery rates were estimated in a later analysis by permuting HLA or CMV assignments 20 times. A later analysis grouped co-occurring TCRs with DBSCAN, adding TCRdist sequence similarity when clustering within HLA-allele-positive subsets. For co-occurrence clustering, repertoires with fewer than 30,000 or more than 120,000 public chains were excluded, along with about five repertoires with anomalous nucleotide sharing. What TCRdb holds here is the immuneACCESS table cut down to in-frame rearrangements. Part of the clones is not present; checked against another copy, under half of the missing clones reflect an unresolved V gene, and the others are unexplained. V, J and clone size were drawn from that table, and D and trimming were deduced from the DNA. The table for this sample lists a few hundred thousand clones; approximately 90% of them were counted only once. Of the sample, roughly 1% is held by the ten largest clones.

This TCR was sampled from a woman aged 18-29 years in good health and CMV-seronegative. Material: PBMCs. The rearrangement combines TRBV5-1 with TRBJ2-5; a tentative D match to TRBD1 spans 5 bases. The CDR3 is CASSLRGRQETQYF. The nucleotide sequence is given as TGCGCCAGCAGCTTGAGGGGTCGACAAGAGACCCAGTACTTC. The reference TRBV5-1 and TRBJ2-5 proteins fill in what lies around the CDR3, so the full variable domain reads KAGVTQTPRYLIKTRGQQVTLSCSPISGHRSVSWYQQTPGQGLQFLFEYFSETQRNKGNFPGRFSGRQFSNSRSEMNVSTLELGDSALYLCASSLRGRQETQYFGPGTRLLVL.